This T cell receptor beta chain was identified in a study of long-term antiretroviral therapy in people with HIV. Run at survey level, the immunoSEQ assay was version v3.0. Sequencing was performed with immunoSEQ multiplex PCR; in TCRdb, only in-frame clones are kept and a portion is missing. The data contain approximately 21,000 clones, around 82% of them singletons. This CDR3 contains 14 residues. V lost 3 bases to trimming and J lost 6 bases, with 12 bases between them. In germline, CDR1 is SGHRS, CDR2 YFSETQ. This clonotype originated in a man in his forties or fifties with HIV. The chain is built from TRBV5-1 and TRBJ1-4; the D gene is possibly TRBD1 (5 bases). Specimen: unsorted PBMCs, collected at the start of antiretroviral therapy. CDR3 protein: CASSSGPWDEKLFF. Here the CDR3 DNA reads TGCGCCAGCAGCTCGGGACCGTGGGATGAAAAACTGTTTTTT.